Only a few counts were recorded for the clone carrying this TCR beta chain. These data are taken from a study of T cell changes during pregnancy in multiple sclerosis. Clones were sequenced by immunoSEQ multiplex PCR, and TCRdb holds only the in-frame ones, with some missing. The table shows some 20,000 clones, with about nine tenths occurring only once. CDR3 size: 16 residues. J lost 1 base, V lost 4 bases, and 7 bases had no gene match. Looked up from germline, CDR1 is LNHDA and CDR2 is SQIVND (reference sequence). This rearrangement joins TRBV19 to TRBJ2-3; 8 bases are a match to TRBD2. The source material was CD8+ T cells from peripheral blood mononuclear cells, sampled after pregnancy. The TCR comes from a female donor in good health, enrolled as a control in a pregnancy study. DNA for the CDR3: TGTGCCAGTAGTAACCCGGGACTAGGGGGCACAGATACGCAGTATTTT. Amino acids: CASSNPGLGGTDTQYF.